The source of this T cell receptor (beta chain) is a study of blood T cell repertoires in COVID-19. Source study methods: Amplified reference gene primers provided the basis for estimating nucleated cell counts. Generated by immunoSEQ multiplex PCR, the TCRdb table keeps only in-frame clones and is missing some. The V and J calls and clone size are taken from that table; D and trimming were inferred from the DNA. The sample lists some 270,000 clones, around 90% occurring once. Germline V gene data show CDR1 as SGHDN and CDR2 as FVKESK. Trimming removed 4 bases from V and 4 bases from J, with 16 bases in between. The CDR3 loop spans 15 amino acids.

This clonotype was obtained from a woman aged 60 to 75 with COVID-19, enrolled during active disease. The chain employs TRBV14 and TRBJ1-2; perhaps TRBD1 as D (6 bases). Sequencing was performed on peripheral blood. The CDR3 region has the DNA TGTGCCAGCAGCCGGACACGGACAGAGGGCTATGGCTACACCTTC. Translated: CASSRTRTEGYGYTF.